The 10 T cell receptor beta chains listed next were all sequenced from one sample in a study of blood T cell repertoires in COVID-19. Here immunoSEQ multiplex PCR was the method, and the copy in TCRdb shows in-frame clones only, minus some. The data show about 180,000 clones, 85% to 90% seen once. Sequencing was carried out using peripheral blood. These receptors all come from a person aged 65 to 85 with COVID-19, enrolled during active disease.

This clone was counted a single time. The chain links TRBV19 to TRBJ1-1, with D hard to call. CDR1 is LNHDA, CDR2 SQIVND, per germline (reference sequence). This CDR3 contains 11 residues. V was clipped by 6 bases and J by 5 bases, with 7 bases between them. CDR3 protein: CASRRATEAFF. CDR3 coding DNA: TGTGCCAGTAGGCGAGCAACTGAAGCTTTCTTT.

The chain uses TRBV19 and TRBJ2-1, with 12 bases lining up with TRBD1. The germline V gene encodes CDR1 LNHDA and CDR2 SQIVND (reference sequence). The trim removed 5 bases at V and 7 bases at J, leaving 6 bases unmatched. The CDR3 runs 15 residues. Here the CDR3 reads CASSSGTGGWNEQFF. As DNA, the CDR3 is TGTGCCAGTAGTTCCGGGACAGGGGGCTGGAATGAGCAGTTCTTC.

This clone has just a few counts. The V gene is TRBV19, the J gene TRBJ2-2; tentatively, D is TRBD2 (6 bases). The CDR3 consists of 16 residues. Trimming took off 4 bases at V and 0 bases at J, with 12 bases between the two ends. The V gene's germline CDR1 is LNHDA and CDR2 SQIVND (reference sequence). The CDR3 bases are TGTGCCAGTAGTAGGAACCGGGACTCGAACACCGGGGAGCTGTTTTTT. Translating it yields CASSRNRDSNTGELFF.

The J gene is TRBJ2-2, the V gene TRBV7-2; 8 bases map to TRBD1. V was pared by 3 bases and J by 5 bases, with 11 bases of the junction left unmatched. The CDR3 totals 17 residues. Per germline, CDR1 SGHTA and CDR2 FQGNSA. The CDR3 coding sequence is TGTGCCAGCAGCTTTCCTAGCCAGGGGGCGTGGACCGGGGAGCTGTTTTTT. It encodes CASSFPSQGAWTGELFF.

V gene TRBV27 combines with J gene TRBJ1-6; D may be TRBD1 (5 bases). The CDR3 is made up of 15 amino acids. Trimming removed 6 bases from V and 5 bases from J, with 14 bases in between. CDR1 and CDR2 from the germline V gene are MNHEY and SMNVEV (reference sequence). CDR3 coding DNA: TGTGCCAGCAGGACCCTGGACACCAATAATTCACCCCTCCACTTT. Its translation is CASRTLDTNNSPLHF.

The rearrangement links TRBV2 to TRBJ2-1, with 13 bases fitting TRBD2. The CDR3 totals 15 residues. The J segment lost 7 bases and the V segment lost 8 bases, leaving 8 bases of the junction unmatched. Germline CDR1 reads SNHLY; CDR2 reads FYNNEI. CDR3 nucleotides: TGTGCCAGCTTGCCGACTAGCGGGAGGACGAATGAGCAGTTCTTC. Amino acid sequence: CASLPTSGRTNEQFF.

The CDR3 here is CASSLGGTGTPYEQYF. CDR3 nucleotides: TGTGCCAGCAGCTTAGGGGGGACAGGGACCCCCTACGAGCAGTACTTC. V is TRBV7-8 and J is TRBJ2-7; TRBD1 matches 9 bases. Germline lookup yields CDR1 SGHVS and CDR2 FQNEAQ. With 1 base clipped from V and 2 bases from J, the junction kept 6 bases outside the gene matches. The length of the CDR3 is 16 residues.

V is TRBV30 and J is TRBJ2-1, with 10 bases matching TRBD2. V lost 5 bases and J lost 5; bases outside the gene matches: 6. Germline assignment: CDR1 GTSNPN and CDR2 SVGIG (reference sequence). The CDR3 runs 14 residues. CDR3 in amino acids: CAWSPSGRNNEQFF. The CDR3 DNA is TGTGCCTGGTCACCTAGCGGGAGAAACAATGAGCAGTTCTTC. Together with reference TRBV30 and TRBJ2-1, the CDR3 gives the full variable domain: SQTIHQWPATLVQPVGSPLSLECTVEGTSNPNLYWYRQAAGRGLQLLFYSVGIGQISSEVPQNLSASRPQDRQFILSSKKLLLSDSGFYLCAWSPSGRNNEQFFGPGTRLTVL.

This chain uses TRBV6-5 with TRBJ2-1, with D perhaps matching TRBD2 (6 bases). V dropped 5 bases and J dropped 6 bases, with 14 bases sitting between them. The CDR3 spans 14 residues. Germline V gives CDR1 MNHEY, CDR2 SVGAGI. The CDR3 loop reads CASSRTTTPNEQFF. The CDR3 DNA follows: TGTGCCAGCAGTAGGACTACTACGCCCAATGAGCAGTTCTTC.

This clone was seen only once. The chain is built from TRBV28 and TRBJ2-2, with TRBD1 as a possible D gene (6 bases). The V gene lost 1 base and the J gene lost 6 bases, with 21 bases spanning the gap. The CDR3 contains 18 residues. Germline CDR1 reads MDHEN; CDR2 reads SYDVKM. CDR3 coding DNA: TGTGCCAGCAGTTTATTTCGCTCCCGGACAGATCATCCCGGGGAGCTGTTTTTT. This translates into CASSLFRSRTDHPGELFF.